The sequence of this T cell receptor beta chain was determined in a study of cytomegalovirus exposure and HLA in healthy donors. Study-wide points: Subsequent analysis revealed that first-cohort TCR clusters tended to co-occur in the 120 validation repertoires. The authors confirmed in vitro that a few CMV-associated chains were specific for CMV antigens.

Turning to this clone: Its antigen is not known.

Trimming at V came to 7 bases and at J to 4 bases, leaving 6 bases not matched to a gene. Per the germline V gene, CDR1 is MDHEN and CDR2 is SYDVKM. The CDR3 length is 14 residues. Generated by immunoSEQ multiplex PCR, the TCRdb table keeps only in-frame clones and is missing some. The sample has 80,000 to 100,000 clones, roughly 90% seen once; the top ten hold 6.3%. This TCR was sampled from a man between 18 and 35 years old in good health and CMV-seropositive. The sequenced sample was PBMCs. The rearrangement joins TRBV28 to TRBJ1-3; 8 nucleotides line up with TRBD1. Here the CDR3 reads CASTRGLRGNTIYF. CDR3 DNA sequence: TGTGCCAGCACCAGGGGGCTCAGAGGAAACACCATATATTTT.